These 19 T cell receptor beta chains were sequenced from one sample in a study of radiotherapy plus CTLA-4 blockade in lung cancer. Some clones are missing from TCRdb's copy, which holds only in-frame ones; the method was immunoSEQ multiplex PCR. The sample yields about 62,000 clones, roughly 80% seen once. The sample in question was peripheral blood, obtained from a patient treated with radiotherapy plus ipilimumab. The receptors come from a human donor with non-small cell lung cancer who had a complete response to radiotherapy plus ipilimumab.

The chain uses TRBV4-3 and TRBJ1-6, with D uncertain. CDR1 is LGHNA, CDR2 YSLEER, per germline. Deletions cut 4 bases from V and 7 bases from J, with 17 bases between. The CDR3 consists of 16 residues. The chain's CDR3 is CASSPERSSRNSPLHF. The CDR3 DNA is TGCGCCAGCAGCCCAGAAAGGAGCAGCAGAAATTCACCCCTCCACTTT.

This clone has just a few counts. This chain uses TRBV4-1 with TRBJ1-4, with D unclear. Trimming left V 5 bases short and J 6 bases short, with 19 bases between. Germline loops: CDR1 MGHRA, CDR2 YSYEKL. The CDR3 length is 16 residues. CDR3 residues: CASSTFSVIRDEKLFF. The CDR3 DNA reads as TGCGCCAGCAGCACCTTTTCTGTAATAAGGGATGAAAAACTGTTTTTT.

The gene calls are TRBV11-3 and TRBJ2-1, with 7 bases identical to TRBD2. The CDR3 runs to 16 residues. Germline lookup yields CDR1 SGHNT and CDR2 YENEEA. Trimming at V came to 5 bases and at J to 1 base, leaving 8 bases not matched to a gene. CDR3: CASSKRTRRSYNEQFF. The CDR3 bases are TGTGCCAGCAGCAAAAGGACTAGGCGGTCCTACAATGAGCAGTTCTTC. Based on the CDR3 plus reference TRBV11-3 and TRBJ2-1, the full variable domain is EAGVVQSPRYKIIEKKQPVAFWCNPISGHNTLYWYLQNLGQGPELLIRYENEEAVDDSQLPKDRFSAERLKGVDSTLKIQPAELGDSAVYLCASSKRTRRSYNEQFFGPGTRLTVL.

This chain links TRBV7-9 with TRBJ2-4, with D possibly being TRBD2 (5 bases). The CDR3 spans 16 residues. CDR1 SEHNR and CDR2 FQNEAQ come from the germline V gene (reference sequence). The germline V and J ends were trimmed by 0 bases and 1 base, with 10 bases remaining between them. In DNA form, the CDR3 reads TGTGCCAGCAGCTTAGCGCGGACTTCGGCCAAAAACATTCAGTACTTC. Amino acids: CASSLARTSAKNIQYF.

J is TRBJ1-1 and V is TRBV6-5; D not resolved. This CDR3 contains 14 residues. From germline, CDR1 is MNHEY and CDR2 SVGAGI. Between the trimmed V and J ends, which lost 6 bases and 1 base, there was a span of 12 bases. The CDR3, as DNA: TGTGCCAGCAGCCCTCCGTTAGCGAACACTGAAGCTTTCTTT. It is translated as CASSPPLANTEAFF.

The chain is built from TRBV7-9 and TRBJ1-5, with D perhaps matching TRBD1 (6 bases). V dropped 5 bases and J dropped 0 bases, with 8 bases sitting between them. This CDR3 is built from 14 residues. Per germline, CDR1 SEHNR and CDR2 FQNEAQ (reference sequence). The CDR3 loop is CASSTGFSNQPQHF. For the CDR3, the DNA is TGTGCCAGCAGCACAGGGTTTAGCAATCAGCCCCAGCATTTT.

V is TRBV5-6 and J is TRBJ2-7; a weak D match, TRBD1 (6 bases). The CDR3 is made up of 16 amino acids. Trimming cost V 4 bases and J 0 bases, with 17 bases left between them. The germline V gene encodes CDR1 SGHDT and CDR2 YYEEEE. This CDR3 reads CASSPSGHSISYEQYV. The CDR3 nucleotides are TGTGCCAGCAGCCCCTCGGGACACTCTATCTCCTACGAGCAGTACGTC.

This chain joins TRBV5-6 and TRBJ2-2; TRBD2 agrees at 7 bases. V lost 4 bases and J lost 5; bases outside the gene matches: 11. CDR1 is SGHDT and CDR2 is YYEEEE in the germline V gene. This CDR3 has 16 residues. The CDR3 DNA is TGTGCCAGCAGCCGGGGGGTAGCGGGTGGTACCGGGGAGCTGTTTTTT. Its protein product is CASSRGVAGGTGELFF.

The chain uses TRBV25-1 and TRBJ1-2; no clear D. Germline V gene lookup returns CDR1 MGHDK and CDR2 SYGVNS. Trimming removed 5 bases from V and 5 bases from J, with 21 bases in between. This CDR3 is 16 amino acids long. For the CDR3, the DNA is TGTGCCAGCAGTTCCTCTAAGGACCAACTGAGGTATGGCTACACCTTC. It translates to CASSSSKDQLRYGYTF.

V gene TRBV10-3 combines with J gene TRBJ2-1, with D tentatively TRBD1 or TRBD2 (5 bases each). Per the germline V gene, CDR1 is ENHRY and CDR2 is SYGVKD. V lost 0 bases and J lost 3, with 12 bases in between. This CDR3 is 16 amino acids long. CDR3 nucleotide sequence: TGTGCCATCAGTGAGTCGAGGGGCCTCTACTACAATGAGCAGTTCTTC. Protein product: CAISESRGLYYNEQFF.

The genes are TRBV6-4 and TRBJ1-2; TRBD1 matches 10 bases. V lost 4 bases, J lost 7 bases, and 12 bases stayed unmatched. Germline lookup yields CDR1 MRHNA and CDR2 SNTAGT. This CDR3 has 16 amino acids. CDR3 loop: CASSVDSRQGAGGYTF. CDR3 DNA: TGTGCCAGCAGTGTGGACTCCCGACAGGGGGCGGGTGGCTACACCTTC.

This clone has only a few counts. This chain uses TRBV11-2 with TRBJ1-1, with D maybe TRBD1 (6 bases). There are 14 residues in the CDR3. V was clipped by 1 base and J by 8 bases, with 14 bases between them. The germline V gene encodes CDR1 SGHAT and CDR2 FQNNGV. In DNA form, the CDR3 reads TGTGCCAGCAGCTTAGGTCGGACAGACAGAGAAGCTTTCTTT. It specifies CASSLGRTDREAFF.

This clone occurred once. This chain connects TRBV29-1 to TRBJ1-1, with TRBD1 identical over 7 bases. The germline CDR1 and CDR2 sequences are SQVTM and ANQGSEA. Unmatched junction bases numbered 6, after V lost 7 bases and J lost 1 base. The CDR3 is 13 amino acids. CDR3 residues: CSGLAGGNTEAFF. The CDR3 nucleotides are TGCAGCGGTCTAGCAGGGGGGAACACTGAAGCTTTCTTT.

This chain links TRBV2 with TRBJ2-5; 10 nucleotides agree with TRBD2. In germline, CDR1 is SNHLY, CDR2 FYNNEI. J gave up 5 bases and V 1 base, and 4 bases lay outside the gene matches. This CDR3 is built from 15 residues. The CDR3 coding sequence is TGTGCCAGCAGTGAAGATGGAGCGGGAGGGGAGACCCAGTACTTC. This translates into CASSEDGAGGETQYF.

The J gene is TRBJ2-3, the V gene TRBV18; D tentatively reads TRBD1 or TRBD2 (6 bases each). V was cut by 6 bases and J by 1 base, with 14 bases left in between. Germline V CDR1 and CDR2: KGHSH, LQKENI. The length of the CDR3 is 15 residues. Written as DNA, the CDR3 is TGTGCCAGCTCTCCGGAGGGGGTCGGCACAGATACGCAGTATTTT. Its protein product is CASSPEGVGTDTQYF.

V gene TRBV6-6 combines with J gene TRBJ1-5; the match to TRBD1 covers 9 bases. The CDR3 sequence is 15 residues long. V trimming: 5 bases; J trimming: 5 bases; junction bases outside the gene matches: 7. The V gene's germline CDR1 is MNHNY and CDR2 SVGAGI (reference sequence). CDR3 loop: CASSTGTGIHQPQHF. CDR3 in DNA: TGTGCCAGCAGTACGGGGACAGGGATCCATCAGCCCCAGCATTTT.

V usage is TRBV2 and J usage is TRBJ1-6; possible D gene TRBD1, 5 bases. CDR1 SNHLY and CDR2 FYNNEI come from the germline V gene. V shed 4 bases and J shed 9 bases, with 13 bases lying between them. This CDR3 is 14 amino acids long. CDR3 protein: CASSVSGLGSPLHF. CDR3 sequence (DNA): TGTGCCAGCAGTGTGTCAGGGTTGGGTTCACCCCTCCACTTT.

The CDR3 reads CASSFQGEYNEQFF. The CDR3 bases are TGTGCCAGCAGCTTCCAGGGGGAGTACAATGAGCAGTTCTTC. The rearrangement joins TRBV7-9 to TRBJ2-1, with 7 bases that match TRBD1. V lost 3 bases, J lost 4 bases, and 3 bases stayed unmatched. Germline V CDR1 and CDR2: SEHNR, FQNEAQ (reference sequence). CDR3 length: 14 residues.

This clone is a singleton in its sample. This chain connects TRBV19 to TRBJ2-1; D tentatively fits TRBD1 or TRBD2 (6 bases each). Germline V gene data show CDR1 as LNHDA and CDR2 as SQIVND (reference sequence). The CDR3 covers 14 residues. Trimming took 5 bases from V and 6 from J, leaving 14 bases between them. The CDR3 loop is CASSVQGGGNEQFF. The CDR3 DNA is TGTGCCAGTAGTGTACAGGGAGGTGGCAATGAGCAGTTCTTC.